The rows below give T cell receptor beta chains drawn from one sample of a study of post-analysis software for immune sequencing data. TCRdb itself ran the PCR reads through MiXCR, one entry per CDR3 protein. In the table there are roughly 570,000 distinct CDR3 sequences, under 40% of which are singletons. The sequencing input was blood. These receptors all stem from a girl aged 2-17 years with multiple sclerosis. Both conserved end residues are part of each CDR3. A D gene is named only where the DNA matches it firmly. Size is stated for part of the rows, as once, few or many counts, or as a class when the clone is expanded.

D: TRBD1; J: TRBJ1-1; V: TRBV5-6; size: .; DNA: TGTGCCAGCAGCTTGGTGGACAGGCTGAACACTGAAGCTTTCTTT; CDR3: CASSLVDRLNTEAFF
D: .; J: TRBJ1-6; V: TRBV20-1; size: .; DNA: TGCAGTGCCTCCTTAGGGATTGGGGGCGATTCACCCCTCCACTTT; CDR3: CSASLGIGGDSPLHF
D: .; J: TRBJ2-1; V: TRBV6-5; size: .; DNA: TGTGCCAGCAGCCGTCCCGGGACAGCTGTCGGGGGGGAGCAGTTCTTC; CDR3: CASSRPGTAVGGEQFF
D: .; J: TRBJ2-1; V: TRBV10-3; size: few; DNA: TGTGCCATCAGTGAAATTGGGGCGTCATGGGGGGATGAGCAGTTCTTC; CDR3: CAISEIGASWGDEQFF
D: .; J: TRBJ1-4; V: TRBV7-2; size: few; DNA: TGTGCCAGCAGCTTATCAGGCAATAATGAAAAACTGTTTTTT; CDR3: CASSLSGNNEKLFF
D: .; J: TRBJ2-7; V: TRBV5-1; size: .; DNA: TGCGCCAGCACAGGCACCGACTACTGCGAGCAGTACTTC; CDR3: CASTGTDYCEQYF
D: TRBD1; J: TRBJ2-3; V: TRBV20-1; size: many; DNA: TGCAGTGCTCACCGGACAGGGACATCGGATACGCAGTATTTT; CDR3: CSAHRTGTSDTQYF
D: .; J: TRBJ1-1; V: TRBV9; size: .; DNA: TGTGCCAGCAGCCGGGAACCGGGCCGCTTGAACACTGAAGCTTTCTTT; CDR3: CASSREPGRLNTEAFF
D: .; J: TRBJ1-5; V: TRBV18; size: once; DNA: TGTGCCAGCTCACCGGATCAAGGTTTCAATCAGCCCCAGCATTTT; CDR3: CASSPDQGFNQPQHF
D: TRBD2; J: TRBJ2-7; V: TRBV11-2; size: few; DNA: TGTGCCAGCAGCCGCAGCGGGACCGGCGCCTACGAGCAGTACTTC; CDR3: CASSRSGTGAYEQYF
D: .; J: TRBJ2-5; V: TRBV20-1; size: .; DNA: TGCAGTGCCCGAACGGACTCAGCGGAGACCCAGTACTTC; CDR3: CSARTDSAETQYF
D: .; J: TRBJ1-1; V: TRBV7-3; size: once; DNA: TGTGCCAGCAGCTCGGACCATAACACTGAAGCTTTCTTT; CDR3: CASSSDHNTEAFF
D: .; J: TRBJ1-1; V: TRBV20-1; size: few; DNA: TGCAGTGCAGAGAGGTATCCGCGGGCCTTTGAAGCTTTCTTT; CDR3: CSAERYPRAFEAFF
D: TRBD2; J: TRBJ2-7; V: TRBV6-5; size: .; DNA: TGTGCCAGCAGTTACTCTGGGTACGGGGGGGACTACGAGCAGTACTTC; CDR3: CASSYSGYGGDYEQYF
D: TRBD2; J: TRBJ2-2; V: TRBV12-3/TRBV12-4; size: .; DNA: TGTGCCGGGAGGACTAGCGGGACCGGGGAGCTGTTTTTT; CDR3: CAGRTSGTGELFF
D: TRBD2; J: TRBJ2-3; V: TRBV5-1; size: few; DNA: TGCGCCAGCAGCTTGGAAAGACTAGCGGTGAGCACAGATACGCAGTATTTT; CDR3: CASSLERLAVSTDTQYF
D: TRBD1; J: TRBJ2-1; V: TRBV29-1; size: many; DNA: TGCAGCGTCGCCCCGGGACAGAGCATTCAGCAGTTCTTC; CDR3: CSVAPGQSIQQFF
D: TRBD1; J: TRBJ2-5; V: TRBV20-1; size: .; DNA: TGCAGTGCTGCTAGGACAGGAGAGACCCAGTACTTC; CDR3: CSAARTGETQYF
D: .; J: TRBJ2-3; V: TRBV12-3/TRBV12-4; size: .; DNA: TGTGCCAGCAGGGGGGGTTCGGATACGCAGTATTTT; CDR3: CASRGGSDTQYF
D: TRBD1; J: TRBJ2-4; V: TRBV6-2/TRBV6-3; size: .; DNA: TGTGCCAGCAGTGTTCCCGGACAGGACCAAGACATTCAGTACTTC; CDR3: CASSVPGQDQDIQYF
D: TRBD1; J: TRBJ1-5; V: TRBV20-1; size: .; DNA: TGCAGTGCTTCTACATACAGGGGGCGAGGCCAGCCCCAGCATTTT; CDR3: CSASTYRGRGQPQHF
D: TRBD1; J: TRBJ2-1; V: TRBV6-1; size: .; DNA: TGTGCCAGCAGGCACCTCCCGGGACAGGCTCCGCTCGGTGAGCAGTTCTTC; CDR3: CASRHLPGQAPLGEQFF
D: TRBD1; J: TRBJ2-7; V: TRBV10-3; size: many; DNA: TGTGCCATCAGGGGGGACAGGGAGACCTACGAGCAGTACTTC; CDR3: CAIRGDRETYEQYF
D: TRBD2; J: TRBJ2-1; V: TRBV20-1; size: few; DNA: TGCAGTGCTAGGGCACTAGCGGGGGCCTACAATGAGCAGTTCTTC; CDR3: CSARALAGAYNEQFF
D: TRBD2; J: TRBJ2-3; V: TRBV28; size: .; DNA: TGTGCCAGCAGCCCGGGGGTAGCGGGGGCTAGCACAGATACGCAGTATTTT; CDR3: CASSPGVAGASTDTQYF
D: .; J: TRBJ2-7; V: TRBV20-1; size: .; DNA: TGCAGTTTGGACGGAGTCTACGAGCAGTACTTC; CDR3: CSLDGVYEQYF
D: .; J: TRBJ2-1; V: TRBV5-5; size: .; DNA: TGTGCCAGCAGCTTGGATCACGGTTTATCCTGCAATGAGCAGTTCTTC; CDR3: CASSLDHGLSCNEQFF
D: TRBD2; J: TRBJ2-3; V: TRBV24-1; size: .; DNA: TGTGCCACCAGTGCTGCGGGGGGCGCTGATACGCGGTATTTT; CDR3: CATSAAGGADTRYF
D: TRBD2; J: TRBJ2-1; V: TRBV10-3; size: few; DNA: TGTGCCACCTCCCCAGGGGGGCTAGCGGGGAGGAATGAGCAGTTCTTC; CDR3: CATSPGGLAGRNEQFF
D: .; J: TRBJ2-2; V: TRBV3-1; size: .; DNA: TGTGCCAGCAGCCAAGTCCCTACGGGGGGCGCGAATGGCGGGGAGCTGTTTTTT; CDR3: CASSQVPTGGANGGELFF
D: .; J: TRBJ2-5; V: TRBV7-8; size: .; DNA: TGTGCCAGCAGCTTAGTAGGGTGGGGGCTAAAAGAGACCCAGTACTTC; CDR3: CASSLVGWGLKETQYF
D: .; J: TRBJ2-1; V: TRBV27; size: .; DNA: TGTGCCAGCAGCGGTACAGTGGGGTCGGGACAGTTCTTC; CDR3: CASSGTVGSGQFF
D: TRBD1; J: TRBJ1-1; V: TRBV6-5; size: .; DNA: TGTGCCAGCAGTCGCCGAGGACAGGGGTTGGTCACTGAAGCTTTCTTT; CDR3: CASSRRGQGLVTEAFF
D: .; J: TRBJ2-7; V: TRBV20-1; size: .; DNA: TGCAGTGCCGGCCGGGGCAGGGTCATCTACGAGCAGTACTTC; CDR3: CSAGRGRVIYEQYF
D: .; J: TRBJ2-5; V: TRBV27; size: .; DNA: TGTGCCAGCAGTTTGCGCAGGGCAGTCCAAGAGACCCAGTACTTC; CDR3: CASSLRRAVQETQYF
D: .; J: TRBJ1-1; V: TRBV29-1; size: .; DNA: TGCAGCGTCAATGAGCCGGGACGGAACACTGAAGCTTTCTTT; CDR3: CSVNEPGRNTEAFF
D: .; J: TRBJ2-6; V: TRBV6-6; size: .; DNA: TGTGCCAGCAGGGATACAGGCTCTGGGGCCAACGTCCTGACTTTC; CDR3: CASRDTGSGANVLTF
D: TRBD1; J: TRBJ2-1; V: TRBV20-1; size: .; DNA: TGCAGTCCCAGAGGACAGGGTCGAAGATATGAGCAGTTCTTC; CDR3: CSPRGQGRRYEQFF
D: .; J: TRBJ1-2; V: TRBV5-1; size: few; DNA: TGCGCCAGCAGCCCCGGGGGGTCGGGCTATGGCTACACCTTC; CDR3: CASSPGGSGYGYTF
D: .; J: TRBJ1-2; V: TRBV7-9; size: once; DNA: TGTGCCAGCAGCTTATATAGGGGTAATGGCTACACCTTC; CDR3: CASSLYRGNGYTF
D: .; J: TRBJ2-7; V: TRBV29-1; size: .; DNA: TGCAGCGTTGATAACCTTAGTAGCGGCCGACAGTACTTC; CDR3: CSVDNLSSGRQYF
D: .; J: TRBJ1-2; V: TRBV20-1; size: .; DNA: TGCAGTGCTAGCAGGGAGAACTATGGCTACACCTTC; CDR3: CSASRENYGYTF
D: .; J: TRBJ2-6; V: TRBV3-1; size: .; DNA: TGTGCCAGCAGCCAAGATTCGGGCAGGGGCTCCATTTCTGGGGCCAACGTCCTGACTTTC; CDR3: CASSQDSGRGSISGANVLTF
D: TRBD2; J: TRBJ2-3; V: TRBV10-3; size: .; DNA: TGTGCCATCAGCCGAACTAGCGGGGCGCTTAACACAGATTCGCAGTATTTT; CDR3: CAISRTSGALNTDSQYF
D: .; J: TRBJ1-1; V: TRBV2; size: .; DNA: TGTGCCAGCAGTCAACAGGTTAACACTGAAGCTTTCTTT; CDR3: CASSQQVNTEAFF
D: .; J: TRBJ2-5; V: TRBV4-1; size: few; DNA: TGCGCCAGCAGCGCACATACGAGCGCGTGGGAGACCCAGTACTTC; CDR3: CASSAHTSAWETQYF
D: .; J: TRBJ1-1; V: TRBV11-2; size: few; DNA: TGTGCCAGCAGCTTGATGTGGCAGGGAAGCACTGAAGCTTTCTTT; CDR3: CASSLMWQGSTEAFF
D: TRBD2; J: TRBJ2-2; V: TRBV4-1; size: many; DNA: TGCGCCAGCAGCCAAGCGGGGGGCGGGGAGCTGTTTTTT; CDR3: CASSQAGGGELFF
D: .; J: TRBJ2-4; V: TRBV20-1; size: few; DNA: TGCAGTGCTGCCCTGGGGGGAGCCAAAAACATTCAGTACTTC; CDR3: CSAALGGAKNIQYF
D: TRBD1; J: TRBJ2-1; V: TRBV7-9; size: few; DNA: TGTGCCAGCAGCTGGGGGACAGGGGGGGACAATGAGCAGTTCTTC; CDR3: CASSWGTGGDNEQFF